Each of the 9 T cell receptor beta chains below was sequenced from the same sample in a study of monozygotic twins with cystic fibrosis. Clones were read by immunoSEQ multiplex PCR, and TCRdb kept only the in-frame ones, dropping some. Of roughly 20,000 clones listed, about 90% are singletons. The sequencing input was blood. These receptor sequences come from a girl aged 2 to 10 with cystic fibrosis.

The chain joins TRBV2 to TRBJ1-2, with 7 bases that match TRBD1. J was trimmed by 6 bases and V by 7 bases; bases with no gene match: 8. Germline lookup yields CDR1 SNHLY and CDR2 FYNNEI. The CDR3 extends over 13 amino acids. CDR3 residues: CASKTRGRDGYTF. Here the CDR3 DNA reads TGTGCCAGCAAAACGAGGGGGCGCGATGGCTACACCTTC.

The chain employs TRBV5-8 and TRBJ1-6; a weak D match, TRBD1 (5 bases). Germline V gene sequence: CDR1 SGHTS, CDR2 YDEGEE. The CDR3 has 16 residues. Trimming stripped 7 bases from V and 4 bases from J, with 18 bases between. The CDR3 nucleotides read TGTGCCAGCGGCTCTCCGGGGGATTTTTATAATTCACCCCTCCACTTT. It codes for CASGSPGDFYNSPLHF.

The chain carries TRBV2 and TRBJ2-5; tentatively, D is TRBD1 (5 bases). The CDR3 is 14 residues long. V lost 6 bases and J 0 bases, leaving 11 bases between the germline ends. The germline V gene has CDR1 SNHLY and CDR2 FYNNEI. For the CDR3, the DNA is TGTGCCAGCAGGGCGACAGCGTACCAAGAGACCCAGTACTTC. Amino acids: CASRATAYQETQYF.

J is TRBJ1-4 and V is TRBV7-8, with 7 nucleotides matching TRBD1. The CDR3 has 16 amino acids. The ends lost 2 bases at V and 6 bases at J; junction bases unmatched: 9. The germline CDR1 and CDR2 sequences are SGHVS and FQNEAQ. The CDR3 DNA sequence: TGTGCCAGCAGCTTAAAAGCGGGCAGGGGGGATGAAAAACTGTTTTTT. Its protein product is CASSLKAGRGDEKLFF.

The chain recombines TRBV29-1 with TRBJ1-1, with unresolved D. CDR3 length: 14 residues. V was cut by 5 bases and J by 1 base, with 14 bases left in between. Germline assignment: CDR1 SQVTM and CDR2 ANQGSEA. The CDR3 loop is CSVKPLQPNTEAFF. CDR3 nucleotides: TGCAGCGTTAAACCGTTACAACCGAACACTGAAGCTTTCTTT.

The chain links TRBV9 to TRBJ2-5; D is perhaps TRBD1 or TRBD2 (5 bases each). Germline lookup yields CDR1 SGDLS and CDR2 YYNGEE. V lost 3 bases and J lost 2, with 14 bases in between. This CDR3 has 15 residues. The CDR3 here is CASSARPGPQETQYF. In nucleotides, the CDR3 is TGTGCCAGCAGCGCCCGTCCGGGGCCTCAAGAGACCCAGTACTTC.

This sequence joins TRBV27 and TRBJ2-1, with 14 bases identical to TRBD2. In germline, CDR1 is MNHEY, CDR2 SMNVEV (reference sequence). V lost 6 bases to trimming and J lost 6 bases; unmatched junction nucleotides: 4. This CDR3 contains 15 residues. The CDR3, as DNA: TGTGCCAGCAGCCACGGGACTAGCGGGAGCAATGAGCAGTTCTTC. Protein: CASSHGTSGSNEQFF.

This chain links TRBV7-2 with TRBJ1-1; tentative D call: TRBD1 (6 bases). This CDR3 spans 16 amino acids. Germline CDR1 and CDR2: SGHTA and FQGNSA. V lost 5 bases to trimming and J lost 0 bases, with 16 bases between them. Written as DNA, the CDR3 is TGTGCCAGCAGCCTACAGGGAACCCCGGTGAACACTGAAGCTTTCTTT. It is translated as CASSLQGTPVNTEAFF.

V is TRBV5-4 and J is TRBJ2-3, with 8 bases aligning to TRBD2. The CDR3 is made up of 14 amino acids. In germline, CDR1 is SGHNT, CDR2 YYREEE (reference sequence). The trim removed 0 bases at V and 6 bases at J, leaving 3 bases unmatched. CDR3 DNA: TGTGCCAGCAGCTTGGCGGGGGGGCCGGATACGCAGTATTTT. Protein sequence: CASSLAGGPDTQYF. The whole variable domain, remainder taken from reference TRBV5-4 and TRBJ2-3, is ETGVTQSPTHLIKTRGQQVTLRCSSQSGHNTVSWYQQALGQGPQFIFQYYREEENGRGNFPPRFSGLQFPNYSSELNVNALELDDSALYLCASSLAGGPDTQYFGPGTRLTVL.